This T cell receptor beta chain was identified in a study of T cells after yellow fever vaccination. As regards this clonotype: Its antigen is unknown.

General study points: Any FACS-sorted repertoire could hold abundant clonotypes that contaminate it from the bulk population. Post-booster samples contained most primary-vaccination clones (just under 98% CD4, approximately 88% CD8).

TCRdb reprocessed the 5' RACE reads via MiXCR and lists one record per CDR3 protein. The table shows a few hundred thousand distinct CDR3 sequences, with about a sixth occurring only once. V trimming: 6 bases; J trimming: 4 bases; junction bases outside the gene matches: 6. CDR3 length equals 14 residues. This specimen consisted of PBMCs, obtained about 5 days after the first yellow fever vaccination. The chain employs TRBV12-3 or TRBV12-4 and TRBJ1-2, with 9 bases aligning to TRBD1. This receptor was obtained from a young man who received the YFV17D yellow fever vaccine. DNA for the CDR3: TGTGCCAGCAGCAGGACAGGGGTTTTCTATGGCTACACCTTC. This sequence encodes CASSRTGVFYGYTF.